These T cell receptor beta chains were read from a single sample in a study of T cell responses to AZD1222 COVID-19 vaccine. This table comes from immunoSEQ multiplex PCR, and its TCRdb copy is limited to in-frame clones, with some not included. The sample records about 72,000 clones, 89% being singletons. Specimen: peripheral blood, collected 28 days after the second AZD1222 dose. All receptors come from an adult who received the AZD1222 COVID-19 vaccine. Both conserved end residues are part of each CDR3. The D gene is left open where the match is weak. Clone size appears in some rows only: once, few, many, or a class for an expanded clone.

V	size	J	D	CDR3	DNA
TRBV12-3/TRBV12-4	.	TRBJ2-7	TRBD1	CASSWQGVEQYF	TGTGCCAGCAGTTGGCAGGGGGTCGAGCAGTACTTC
TRBV19	.	TRBJ2-3	.	CASRGGGIGTDTQYF	TGTGCCAGTAGGGGGGGTGGGATTGGCACAGATACGCAGTATTTT
TRBV7-2	.	TRBJ1-6	.	CASSLDQGNNSPLHF	TGTGCCAGCAGCTTAGACCAGGGGAACAATTCACCCCTCCACTTT
TRBV5-1	once	TRBJ2-1	.	CASSFDYEQFF	TGCGCCAGCAGCTTTGACTATGAGCAGTTCTTC
TRBV5-8	.	TRBJ2-1	TRBD1	CASSLVGTGFNEQFF	TGTGCCAGCAGCTTGGTCGGGACAGGGTTTAATGAGCAGTTCTTC
TRBV19	once	TRBJ1-5	.	CASMGEHYSNQPQHF	TGTGCCAGTATGGGGGAGCATTATAGCAATCAGCCCCAGCATTTT
TRBV5-4	.	TRBJ1-1	.	CASSLGGRAFF	TGTGCCAGCAGCTTGGGGGGGAGAGCTTTCTTT
TRBV5-5	.	TRBJ1-3	.	CASSPTVSGNTIYF	TGTGCCAGCAGCCCGACAGTCTCTGGAAACACCATATATTTT
TRBV27	.	TRBJ1-1	.	CASSLSAGGVTEAFF	TGTGCCAGCAGTTTATCTGCCGGGGGTGTTACTGAAGCTTTCTTT
TRBV5-1	.	TRBJ2-5	TRBD1	CASSLYRDRTHQETQYF	TGCGCCAGCAGCTTGTATCGGGACAGAACTCACCAAGAGACCCAGTACTTC
TRBV18	.	TRBJ1-4	.	CASSTIGEKLFF	TGTGCCAGCTCAACGATCGGGGAAAAACTGTTTTTT
TRBV28	.	TRBJ2-7	.	CASSTANRGEQYF	TGTGCCAGCAGTACAGCAAATCGAGGCGAGCAGTACTTC
TRBV18	.	TRBJ2-7	.	CASSPNSYEQYF	TGTGCCAGCTCACCCAACTCGTACGAGCAGTACTTC
TRBV7-3	.	TRBJ2-3	.	CASSLMWTDTQYF	TGTGCCAGCAGCTTAATGTGGACAGATACGCAGTATTTT
TRBV27	.	TRBJ2-1	TRBD2	CASRRAGLGNEQFF	TGTGCCAGCAGGAGAGCGGGATTAGGCAATGAGCAGTTCTTC
TRBV7-6	.	TRBJ2-1	TRBD2	CASSLTLSPGRSEQFF	TGTGCCAGCAGCCTAACTCTCTCGCCCGGGAGGAGTGAGCAGTTCTTC
TRBV5-1	.	TRBJ1-3	.	CASSSDGSSGNTIYF	TGCGCCAGCAGTTCCGACGGAAGCTCTGGAAACACCATATATTTT
TRBV28	.	TRBJ1-2	.	CASSLAGGRGYTF	TGTGCCAGCAGTTTAGCGGGGGGTAGGGGCTACACCTTC
TRBV5-1	.	TRBJ1-1	TRBD1	CASSQGGQAGSTEAFF	TGCGCCAGCAGTCAAGGGGGACAGGCAGGATCCACTGAAGCTTTCTTT
TRBV9	.	TRBJ2-1	.	CASSVVDWDNEQFF	TGTGCCAGCAGCGTAGTTGACTGGGACAATGAGCAGTTCTTC
TRBV5-4	.	TRBJ1-2	.	CAGSRDRGGYTF	TGTGCCGGTTCTAGGGATCGAGGAGGCTACACCTTC
TRBV6-5	.	TRBJ1-4	TRBD1	CASKDRDNEKLFF	TGTGCCAGCAAGGACAGGGATAATGAAAAACTGTTTTTT
TRBV19	.	TRBJ1-1	.	CASSIDQMKAFF	TGTGCCAGTAGTATAGATCAGATGAAAGCTTTCTTT
TRBV20-1	.	TRBJ1-2	.	CSVGEGYTF	TGCAGTGTTGGTGAAGGCTACACCTTC
TRBV11-3	.	TRBJ1-5	.	CASIGIKNQPQHF	TGTGCCAGCATCGGAATTAAAAATCAGCCCCAGCATTTT
TRBV9	.	TRBJ1-5	.	CASSVAWGQPQHF	TGTGCCAGCAGCGTAGCTTGGGGTCAGCCCCAGCATTTT
TRBV11-2	.	TRBJ1-2	.	CASSLGFNYGYTF	TGTGCCAGCAGCCTCGGGTTTAACTATGGCTACACCTTC
TRBV7-2	.	TRBJ2-7	.	CASTSYDRTYEQYF	TGTGCCAGCACCTCGTATGATCGCACCTACGAGCAGTACTTC
TRBV18	.	TRBJ1-5	.	CASSPDSSNQPQHF	TGTGCCAGCTCACCGGACAGTAGCAATCAGCCCCAGCATTTT
TRBV27	.	TRBJ2-7	TRBD1	CASSFASPWDRAYEQYF	TGTGCCAGCAGTTTCGCCTCCCCTTGGGACAGGGCCTACGAGCAGTACTTC
TRBV9	.	TRBJ2-1	TRBD2	CASSVEGTSNEQFF	TGTGCCAGCAGCGTAGAAGGGACTAGTAATGAGCAGTTCTTC
TRBV7-6	.	TRBJ2-1	.	CASSLVGASSYNEQFF	TGTGCCAGCAGCTTAGTCGGGGCGAGCTCCTACAATGAGCAGTTCTTC
TRBV7-2	few	TRBJ1-5	TRBD1	CASSFPGQGRWDQPQHF	TGTGCCAGCAGCTTTCCTGGACAGGGACGATGGGATCAGCCCCAGCATTTT
TRBV25-1	few	TRBJ2-7	.	CASSESAPYEQYF	TGTGCCAGCAGTGAGTCGGCACCCTACGAGCAGTACTTC
TRBV29-1	.	TRBJ2-7	.	CSVETPASPPYEQYF	TGCAGCGTTGAAACCCCCGCGTCCCCCCCCTACGAGCAGTACTTC
TRBV3-1/TRBV3-2	.	TRBJ1-1	.	CASSQDRSEAFF	TGTGCCAGCAGCCAAGATCGGTCTGAAGCTTTCTTT
TRBV5-4	.	TRBJ2-3	TRBD2	CASSLGVGREDTQYF	TGTGCCAGCAGCTTAGGGGTAGGGAGGGAGGATACGCAGTATTTT
TRBV12-3/TRBV12-4	.	TRBJ1-2	.	CASSLARDYGYTF	TGTGCCAGCAGTTTAGCCCGTGACTATGGCTACACCTTC
TRBV10-2	.	TRBJ2-7	.	CASMANHEQYF	TGCGCCAGCATGGCCAACCACGAGCAGTACTTC
TRBV3-1/TRBV3-2	.	TRBJ1-3	.	CASSQLGSGNTIYF	TGTGCCAGCAGCCAACTGGGTTCTGGAAACACCATATATTTT
TRBV11-2	.	TRBJ1-5	.	CASSPAGSNQPQHF	TGTGCCAGCAGCCCCGCAGGTAGCAATCAGCCCCAGCATTTT